This T cell receptor (beta chain) emerged from a study of neurological immune-mediated disorders. Notes on the study in general: Sharing of CDR3 amino acid sequences among expanded clones across subjects was absent, suggesting private repertoires in all groups.

One entry per CDR3 protein results from TCRdb running MiXCR on the 5' RACE reads. This table has 50,000 or so distinct CDR3 sequences, approximately 14% appearing once. This clonotype occurred many times. Its antigen is not identified. V trimming: 0 bases; J trimming: 3 bases; junction bases outside the gene matches: 7. Looked up from germline, CDR1 is SGHRS and CDR2 is YFSETQ. The CDR3 runs to 17 residues. Time point given: longitudinal time-point 2. 2 million PBMCs stored at -80 C were the source of the unsorted libraries. The rearrangement uses TRBV5-1 and TRBJ2-1; 9 positions agree with TRBD2. Sequences were obtained from PBMCs. The sequence was obtained from a male donor with HTLV-1-associated myelopathy (HAM/TSP). The CDR3 bases are TGCGCCAGCAGCTTGGCCTCTAGCGGGGACAACTACAATGAGCAGTTCTTC. Translation: CASSLASSGDNYNEQFF. The full variable domain, in which reference TRBV5-1 and TRBJ2-1 provide the parts outside the CDR3, is KAGVTQTPRYLIKTRGQQVTLSCSPISGHRSVSWYQQTPGQGLQFLFEYFSETQRNKGNFPGRFSGRQFSNSRSEMNVSTLELGDSALYLCASSLASSGDNYNEQFFGPGTRLTVL.